The 23 T cell receptor beta chains listed next were all sequenced from one sample in a study of read filtering for tumor transcriptome and immune sequencing. This library used roughly 430 ng RNA and molecular barcoded adaptors spanning alpha/delta and beta/gamma chains. TCRdb independently ran MiXCR on the reads; one entry per CDR3 protein. The table lists 62,000 or so distinct CDR3 sequences, roughly 14% of them singletons, with about 44% in the top ten. The sample taken for sequencing was a population of CD138-negative cells sorted from bone marrow. The receptors were sampled from a donor aged 40 or older with multiple myeloma.

The chain carries TRBV29-1 and TRBJ1-2; no reliable D call. The V gene's germline CDR1 is SQVTM and CDR2 ANQGSEA. The CDR3 is 9 residues long. Trimming cost V 8 bases and J 3 bases, with 4 bases left between them. For the CDR3, the DNA is TGCAGCCCCCACTATGGCTACACCTTC. As protein: CSPHYGYTF.

Of note for this clonotype: Germline and junction disagree at one end, which may indicate a read error. This chain uses TRBV18 with TRBJ2-5; D gene ambiguous. Germline CDR1 is KGHSH and CDR2 is LQKENI. This CDR3 region has 11 residues. The CDR3 reads CASSSQETQHF. For the CDR3, the DNA is TGTGCCAGCTCATCCCAAGAGACCCAGCACTTC.

There are many counts of this clonotype. The chain joins TRBV7-3 to TRBJ2-3; possible D gene TRBD2, 7 bases. Trimming took 3 bases from V and 2 from J, leaving 12 bases between them. Per germline, CDR1 SGHTA and CDR2 FQGTGA. The CDR3 consists of 15 residues. The CDR3 loop is CASSLSGGPTDTQYF. CDR3 nucleotides: TGTGCCAGCAGCTTGTCCGGGGGGCCCACAGATACGCAGTATTTT.

This clonotype was counted many times. The chain joins TRBV10-3 to TRBJ2-2; TRBD1 matches at 10 bases. Trimming removed 6 bases from V and 3 bases from J; junction bases left unmatched: 4. The germline gives CDR1 ENHRY, CDR2 SYGVKD. The CDR3 has 15 amino acids. CDR3 sequence (DNA): TGTGCCATCAGAGGGACAGGGGATGACACCGGGGAGCTGTTTTTT. Its translation: CAIRGTGDDTGELFF.

A remark on this clonotype: This sequence may be a read error, since a much larger clone differs from it by one base. The chain joins TRBV11-3 to TRBJ2-7; D possibly uses TRBD1 or TRBD2 (5 bases each). This CDR3 contains 14 residues. Germline CDR1 reads SGHNT; CDR2 reads YENEEA. CDR3 loop: CASSLLAGTNERYF. CDR3 bases: TGTGCCAGCAGCTTACTGGCAGGGACGAACGAGCGGTACTTC. The full variable domain, with the rest looked up from reference TRBV11-3 and TRBJ2-7, is EAGVVQSPRYKIIEKKQPVAFWCNPISGHNTLYWYLQNLGQGPELLIRYENEEAVDDSQLPKDRFSAERLKGVDSTLKIQPAELGDSAVYLCASSLLAGTNERYFGPGTRLTVT.

This clonotype was counted ten times or more. The CDR3 here is CASNRMTSGDNEQFF. CDR3 in DNA: TGTGCCAGCAACCGGATGACTAGCGGGGACAATGAGCAGTTCTTC. This rearrangement joins TRBV6-2 or TRBV6-3 to TRBJ2-1, with 11 bases matching TRBD2. The CDR3 is made up of 15 amino acids. Germline V gene data show CDR1 as MNHEY and CDR2 as SVGEGT. V lost 7 bases, J lost 5 bases, and 7 bases stayed unmatched.

This clonotype showed up many times. The chain carries TRBV6-6 and TRBJ2-5; possibly TRBD2 for D (6 bases). This CDR3 contains 14 residues. The V end lost 5 bases, the J end lost 5 bases, and 15 bases lay between the germline ends. Germline lookup yields CDR1 MNHNY and CDR2 SVGAGI (reference sequence). This chain's CDR3 is CASSIAGSGETQYF. The CDR3 DNA follows: TGTGCCAGCAGTATCGCGGGAAGCGGGGAGACCCAGTACTTC.

This clonotype was recorded many times. The V call is TRBV20-1, the J call TRBJ2-7; 7 bases map to TRBD2. With V trimmed by 3 bases and J by 4 bases, 9 bases remained unmatched. Germline assignment: CDR1 DFQATT and CDR2 SNEGSKA (reference sequence). The CDR3 loop spans 14 amino acids. The chain's CDR3 is CSARPAGVWYEQYF. For the CDR3, the DNA is TGCAGTGCTAGGCCGGCGGGAGTTTGGTACGAGCAGTACTTC.

Many counts were recorded for this clonotype. The V and J genes are TRBV18 and TRBJ2-1; D remains ambiguous. V shed 2 bases and J shed 8 bases, with 4 bases lying between them. The CDR3 is 11 residues long. Germline CDR1 is KGHSH and CDR2 is LQKENI. This CDR3 reads CASSPKDEQFF. CDR3 DNA: TGTGCCAGCTCACCAAAGGATGAGCAGTTCTTC.

In its sample, this clonotype was seen many times. The chain uses TRBV5-1 and TRBJ2-7; D not resolved. The closer fit of TRBJ2-1 to the DNA end suggests the J call may be wrong. This CDR3 has 14 residues. Germline V gene data show CDR1 as SGHRS and CDR2 as YFSETQ. CDR3 amino acids: CASSFGQQTYEQFF. For the CDR3, the DNA is TGCGCCAGCAGCTTCGGTCAGCAGACCTACGAGCAGTTCTTC.

Regarding this clonotype: One end of the junction is discordant with germline, which a read error may explain. This sequence joins TRBV11-3 and TRBJ2-1; D may be TRBD2 (6 bases). The CDR3 totals 12 residues. Germline V CDR1 and CDR2: SGHNT, YENEEA. The CDR3 sequence: CASSLPSSGQSF. In DNA, the CDR3 is TGTGCCAGCAGCTTACCATCAAGCGGGCAGTCCTTC. Full variable domain (remainder filled in from reference TRBV11-3 and TRBJ2-1): EAGVVQSPRYKIIEKKQPVAFWCNPISGHNTLYWYLQNLGQGPELLIRYENEEAVDDSQLPKDRFSAERLKGVDSTLKIQPAELGDSAVYLCASSLPSSGQSFGPGTRLTVL.

This clonotype was observed at least ten times. The chain couples TRBV4-1 to TRBJ2-1; D gene unclear. The CDR3 length is 14 residues. Germline V lookup: CDR1 MGHRA, CDR2 YSYEKL. V lost 0 bases and J 7 bases, leaving 10 bases between the germline ends. In DNA form, the CDR3 reads TGCGCCAGCAGCCAAGAGTCTCCCGAGAATGAGCAGTTCTTC. It codes for CASSQESPENEQFF.

This clonotype occurred many times. The rearrangement links TRBV29-1 to TRBJ2-1, with 10 positions matching TRBD2. Looked up from germline, CDR1 is SQVTM and CDR2 is ANQGSEA. Trimming took 2 bases from V and 4 from J; bases not matched to a gene: 8. The CDR3 is made up of 16 amino acids. This CDR3 reads CSVESSGRPNYNEQFF. Written as DNA, the CDR3 is TGCAGCGTTGAAAGTAGCGGGAGGCCGAATTACAATGAGCAGTTCTTC.

This clonotype has at least ten counts. The chain combines TRBV7-9 with TRBJ2-5; TRBD2 matches at 7 bases. This CDR3 comprises 15 residues. J was trimmed by 5 bases and V by 4 bases; bases with no gene match: 10. The germline V gene has CDR1 SEHNR and CDR2 FQNEAQ (reference sequence). DNA of the CDR3: TGTGCCAGCAGCTCGTACCTGGGAGGGAAGGAGACCCAGTACTTC. As protein: CASSSYLGGKETQYF.

As concerns this clonotype: The junction and the germline gene differ at one end; a read error may be behind it. The chain links TRBV12-3 or TRBV12-4 to TRBJ1-1, with D hard to call. The CDR3 runs 13 residues. The CDR3: CDSSKLGTNEAFF. As DNA, the CDR3 is TGTGACAGCAGCAAGTTGGGAACTAATGAAGCTTTCTTT.

In this sample, this clonotype turned up many times. The chain has TRBV7-2 and TRBJ2-7; tentative D call: TRBD2 (6 bases). With 0 bases removed from V and 3 bases from J, the gap between germline ends came to 9 bases. The CDR3 runs to 14 residues. The germline V gene encodes CDR1 SGHTA and CDR2 FQGNSA. The CDR3 bases are TGTGCCAGCAGCTTAGCGACGGGAGACTACGAGCAGTACTTC. It translates to CASSLATGDYEQYF.

J is TRBJ2-3 and V is TRBV29-1; D gene ambiguous. Germline V lookup: CDR1 SQVTM, CDR2 ANQGSEA. The V end was cut by 0 bases, the J end by 0 bases, with 7 bases between. There are 14 residues in the CDR3. The DNA of the CDR3 is TGCAGCGTTGAAGATTGGAGTAGCACAGATACGCAGTATTTT. Amino acid sequence: CSVEDWSSTDTQYF.

Ten or more counts support this clonotype. The chain joins TRBV7-2 to TRBJ1-6; D gene unclear. V gave up 1 base and J gave up 10 bases, with 11 bases separating them. The CDR3 covers 14 residues. Germline CDR1 reads SGHTA; CDR2 reads FQGNSA. This CDR3 is CASSLEGRYSPLHF. The DNA of the CDR3 is TGTGCCAGCAGCTTAGAGGGAAGGTACTCACCCCTCCACTTT.

This chain connects TRBV29-1 to TRBJ2-5; tentatively, D is TRBD1 (6 bases). CDR1 and CDR2 from the germline V gene are SQVTM and ANQGSEA. The CDR3 totals 12 residues. The CDR3 DNA reads TGCACAGGGGCGCATGTGTTGGAGACCCAGTACTTC. Translated: CTGAHVLETQYF.

This clonotype was counted at least ten times. The chain joins TRBV2 to TRBJ2-3; D is perhaps TRBD2 (7 bases). Trimming left V 6 bases short and J 0 bases short, with 13 bases between. CDR3 size: 15 residues. Germline V gene sequence: CDR1 SNHLY, CDR2 FYNNEI. The CDR3 DNA is TGTGCCAGCAGGGGGGGGCTGCCTAGCACAGATACGCAGTATTTT. This encodes CASRGGLPSTDTQYF.

This clonotype was observed many times. The chain employs TRBV28 and TRBJ2-1; D possibly corresponds to TRBD2 (6 bases). The germline V gene encodes CDR1 MDHEN and CDR2 SYDVKM. Trimming took off 4 bases at V and 14 bases at J, with 15 bases between the two ends. The CDR3 sequence is 12 residues long. The CDR3: CASSSGGVSKFF. Written as DNA, the CDR3 is TGTGCCAGCAGTTCCGGGGGTGTTAGCAAGTTCTTC. Complete variable domain (other parts from reference TRBV28 and TRBJ2-1): DVKVTQSSRYLVKRTGEKVFLECVQDMDHENMFWYRQDPGLGLRLIYFSYDVKMKEKGDIPEGYSVSREKKERFSLILESASTNQTSMYLCASSSGGVSKFFGPGTRLTVL.

At least ten counts were recorded for this clonotype. This chain uses TRBV6-5 with TRBJ2-5; D is uncertain. Trimming cost V 2 bases and J 5 bases, with 3 bases left between them. The CDR3 length is 11 residues. Germline-derived CDR1 and CDR2 are MNHEY and SVGAGI. This CDR3 is CASSYDETQYF. The CDR3, as DNA: TGTGCCAGCAGTTACGATGAGACCCAGTACTTC.

This clonotype was found many times. The chain uses TRBV7-9 and TRBJ2-7; TRBD2 matches at 14 bases. Germline V gene lookup returns CDR1 SEHNR and CDR2 FQNEAQ (reference sequence). V was pared by 5 bases and J by 0 bases, with 6 bases of the junction left unmatched. The CDR3 totals 17 residues. CDR3 DNA: TGTGCCAGCAGCGGGACTAGCGGGAGACCCAGCTCCTACGAGCAGTACTTC. This encodes CASSGTSGRPSSYEQYF.